The T cell receptor beta chain under discussion was sequenced for a study of cytomegalovirus exposure and HLA in healthy donors. Study results and caveats: Some TCR beta chains (approximately 180 of them) were listed as cytomegalovirus-associated.

Among the roughly 120 subjects of the validation cohort, separate from the roughly 730-subject first cohort, were the donors. The method was immunoSEQ multiplex PCR; TCRdb's version includes in-frame clones alone and lacks a portion of them. In the table there are hundreds of thousands of clones, less than 90% of which are singletons. The V end lost 3 bases, the J end lost 3 bases, and 4 bases lay between the germline ends. CDR1 is SGHRS, CDR2 YFSETQ, per germline. The CDR3 consists of 11 residues. A word on this clone: Antigen unknown.

Specimen: PBMCs. The chain uses TRBV5-1 and TRBJ2-7, with D unclear. The receptor was isolated from a woman between 18 and 29 years old in good health and CMV-seronegative. The CDR3 region is CASSSNYEQYF. CDR3 bases: TGCGCCAGCAGCTCGAACTACGAGCAGTACTTC.